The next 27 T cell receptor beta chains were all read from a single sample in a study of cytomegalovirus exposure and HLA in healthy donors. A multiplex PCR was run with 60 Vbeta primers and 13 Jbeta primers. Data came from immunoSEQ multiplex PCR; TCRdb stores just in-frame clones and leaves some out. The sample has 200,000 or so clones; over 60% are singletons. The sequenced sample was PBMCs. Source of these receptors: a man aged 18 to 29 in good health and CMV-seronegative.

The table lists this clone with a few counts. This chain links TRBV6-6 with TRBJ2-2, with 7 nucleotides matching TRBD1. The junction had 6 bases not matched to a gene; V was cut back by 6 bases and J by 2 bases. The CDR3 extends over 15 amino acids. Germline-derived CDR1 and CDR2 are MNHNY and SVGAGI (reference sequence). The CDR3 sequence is CASRKTGSNTGELFF. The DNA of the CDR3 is TGTGCCAGCAGAAAGACAGGGAGCAACACCGGGGAGCTGTTTTTT.

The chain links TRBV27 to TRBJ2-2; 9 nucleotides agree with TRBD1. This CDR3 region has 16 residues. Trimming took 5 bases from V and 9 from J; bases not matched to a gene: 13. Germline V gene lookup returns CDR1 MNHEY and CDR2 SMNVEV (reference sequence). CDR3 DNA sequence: TGTGCCAGCAGTACGTCCCGGGACAGGGATGCCCGGGAGCTGTTTTTT. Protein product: CASSTSRDRDARELFF.

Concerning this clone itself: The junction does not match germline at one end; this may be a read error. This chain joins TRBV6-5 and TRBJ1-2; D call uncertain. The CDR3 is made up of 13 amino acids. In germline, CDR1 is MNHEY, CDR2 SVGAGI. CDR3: CASRRDGNDGYTF. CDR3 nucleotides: TGTGCCAGCCGGAGGGATGGTAACGATGGCTACACCTTC.

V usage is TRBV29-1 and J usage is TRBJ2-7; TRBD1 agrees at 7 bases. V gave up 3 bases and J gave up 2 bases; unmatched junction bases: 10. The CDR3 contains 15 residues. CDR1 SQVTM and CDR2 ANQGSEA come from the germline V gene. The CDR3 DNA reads TGCAGCGTTGATGCGGCGACAGGGACGGCCTACGAGCAGTACTTC. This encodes CSVDAATGTAYEQYF.

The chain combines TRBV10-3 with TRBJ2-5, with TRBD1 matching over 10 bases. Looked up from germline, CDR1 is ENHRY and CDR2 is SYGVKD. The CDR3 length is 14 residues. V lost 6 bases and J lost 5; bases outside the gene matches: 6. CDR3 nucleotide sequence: TGTGCCATCAGCTCCGACAGGGGGCTGGAGACCCAGTACTTC. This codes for CAISSDRGLETQYF.

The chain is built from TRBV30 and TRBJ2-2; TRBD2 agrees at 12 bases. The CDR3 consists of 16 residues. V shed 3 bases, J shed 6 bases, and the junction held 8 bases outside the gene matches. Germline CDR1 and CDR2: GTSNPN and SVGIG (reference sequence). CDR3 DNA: TGTGCCTGGAGCCAAACTAGCGGGGGGCCCCCCGGGGAGCTGTTTTTT. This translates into CAWSQTSGGPPGELFF.

The CDR3 region has the DNA TGTGCCAGTACCCGGGGGGGTAGCAATCAGCCCCAGCATTTT. This translates into CASTRGGSNQPQHF. The chain employs TRBV19 and TRBJ1-5; D is perhaps TRBD1 (5 bases). The V and J ends lost 7 bases and 0 bases respectively, with 10 bases between them. The CDR3 is made up of 14 amino acids. CDR1 LNHDA and CDR2 SQIVND come from the germline V gene (reference sequence). Based on the CDR3 plus reference TRBV19 and TRBJ1-5, the full variable domain is DGGITQSPKYLFRKEGQNVTLSCEQNLNHDAMYWYRQDPGQGLRLIYYSQIVNDFQKGDIAEGYSVSREKKESFPLTVTSAQKNPTAFYLCASTRGGSNQPQHFGDGTRLSIL.

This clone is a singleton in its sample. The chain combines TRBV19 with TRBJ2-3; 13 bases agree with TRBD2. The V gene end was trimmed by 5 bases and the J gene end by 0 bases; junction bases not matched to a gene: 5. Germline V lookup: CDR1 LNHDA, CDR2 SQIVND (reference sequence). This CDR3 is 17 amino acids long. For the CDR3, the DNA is TGTGCCAGTAGTCTCGGACTAGCGGGGGAGAGCACAGATACGCAGTATTTT. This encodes CASSLGLAGESTDTQYF.

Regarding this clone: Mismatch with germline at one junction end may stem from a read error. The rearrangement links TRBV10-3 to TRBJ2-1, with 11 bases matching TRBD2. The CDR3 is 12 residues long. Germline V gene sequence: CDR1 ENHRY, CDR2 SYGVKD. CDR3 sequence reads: CGTSGSVNEQFF. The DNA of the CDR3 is TGCGGTACTAGCGGGAGCGTAAATGAGCAGTTCTTC.

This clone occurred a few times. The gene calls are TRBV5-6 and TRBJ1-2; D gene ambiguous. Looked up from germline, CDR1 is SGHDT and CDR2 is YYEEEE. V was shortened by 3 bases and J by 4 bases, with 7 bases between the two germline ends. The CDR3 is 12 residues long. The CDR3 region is CASSSNGYGYTF. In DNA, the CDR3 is TGTGCCAGCAGCTCGAACGGCTATGGCTACACCTTC.

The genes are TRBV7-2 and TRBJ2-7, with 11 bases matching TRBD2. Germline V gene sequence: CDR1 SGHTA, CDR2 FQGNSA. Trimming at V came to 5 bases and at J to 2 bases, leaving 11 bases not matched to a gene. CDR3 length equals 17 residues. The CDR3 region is CASSTSQGTSGTYEQYF. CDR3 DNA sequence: TGTGCCAGCAGCACCTCTCAGGGGACTAGCGGAACCTACGAGCAGTACTTC.

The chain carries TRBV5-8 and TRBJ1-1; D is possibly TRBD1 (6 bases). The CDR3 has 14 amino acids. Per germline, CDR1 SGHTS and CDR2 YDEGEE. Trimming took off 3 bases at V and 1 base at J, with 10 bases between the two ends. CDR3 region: CASSYGQPNTEAFF. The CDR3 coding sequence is TGTGCCAGCAGCTACGGACAGCCGAACACTGAAGCTTTCTTT. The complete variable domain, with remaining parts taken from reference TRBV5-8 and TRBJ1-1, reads EAGVTQSPTHLIKTRGQQATLRCSPISGHTSVYWYQQALGLGLQFLLWYDEGEERNRGNFPPRFSGRQFPNYSSELNVNALELEDSALYLCASSYGQPNTEAFFGQGTRLTVV.

This CDR3 reads CSAPSSYEQYF. CDR3 nucleotides: TGCAGTGCCCCCAGCTCCTACGAGCAGTACTTC. This chain connects TRBV20-1 to TRBJ2-7; D gene ambiguous. The germline V gene has CDR1 DFQATT and CDR2 SNEGSKA (reference sequence). V shed 6 bases and J shed 0 bases, with 6 bases lying between them. The CDR3 extends over 11 amino acids.

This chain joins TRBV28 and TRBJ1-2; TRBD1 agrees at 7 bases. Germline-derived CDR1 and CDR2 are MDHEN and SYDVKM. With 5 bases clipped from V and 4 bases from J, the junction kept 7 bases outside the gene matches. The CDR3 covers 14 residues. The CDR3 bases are TGTGCCAGCAGTCCCCCGGGACAGATCTATGGCTACACCTTC. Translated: CASSPPGQIYGYTF.

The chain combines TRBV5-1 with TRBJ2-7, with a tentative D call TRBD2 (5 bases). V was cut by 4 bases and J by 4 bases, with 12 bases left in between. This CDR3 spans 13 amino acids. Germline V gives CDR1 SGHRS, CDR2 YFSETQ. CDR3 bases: TGCGCCAGCAGCCAGGAGCGAGGGTACGAGCAGTACTTC. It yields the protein CASSQERGYEQYF.

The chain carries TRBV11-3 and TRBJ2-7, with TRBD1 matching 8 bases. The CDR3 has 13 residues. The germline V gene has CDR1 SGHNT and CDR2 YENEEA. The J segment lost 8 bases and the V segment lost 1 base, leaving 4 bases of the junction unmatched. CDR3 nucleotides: TGTGCCAGCAGCTTAGGGACAGGGACAAAGCAGTACTTC. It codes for CASSLGTGTKQYF.

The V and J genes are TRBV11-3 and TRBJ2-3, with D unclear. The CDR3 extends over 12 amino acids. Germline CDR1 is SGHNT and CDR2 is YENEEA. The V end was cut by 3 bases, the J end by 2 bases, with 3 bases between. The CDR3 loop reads CASSFYTDTQYF. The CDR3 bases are TGTGCCAGCAGCTTTTACACAGATACGCAGTATTTT.

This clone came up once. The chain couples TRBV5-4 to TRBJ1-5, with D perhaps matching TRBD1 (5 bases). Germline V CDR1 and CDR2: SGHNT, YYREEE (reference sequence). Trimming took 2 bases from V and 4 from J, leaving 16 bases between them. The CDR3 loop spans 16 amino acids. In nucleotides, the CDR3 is TGTGCCAGCAGCTTTGGGGGGGATACACGGAATCAGCCCCAGCATTTT. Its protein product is CASSFGGDTRNQPQHF.

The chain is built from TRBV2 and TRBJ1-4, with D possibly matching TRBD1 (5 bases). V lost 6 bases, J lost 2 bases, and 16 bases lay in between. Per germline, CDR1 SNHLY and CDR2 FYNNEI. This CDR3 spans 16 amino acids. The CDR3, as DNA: TGTGCCAGCAGCCGGGACGGACTACTCACTAATGAAAAACTGTTTTTT. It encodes CASSRDGLLTNEKLFF. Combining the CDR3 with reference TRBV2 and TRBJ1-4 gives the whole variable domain EPEVTQTPSHQVTQMGQEVILRCVPISNHLYFYWYRQILGQKVEFLVSFYNNEISEKSEIFDDQFSVERPDGSNFTLKIRSTKLEDSAMYFCASSRDGLLTNEKLFFGSGTQLSVL.

CDR3 residues: CASGLRSGGRETQYF. CDR3 in DNA: TGTGCTAGTGGTTTGCGCTCGGGGGGCAGAGAGACCCAGTACTTC. The chain recombines TRBV12-5 with TRBJ2-5, with a possible D match to TRBD2 (7 bases). The CDR3 extends over 15 amino acids. CDR1 is LGHNT, CDR2 FRNRAP, per germline. The V end lost 2 bases, the J end lost 4 bases, and 14 bases lay between the germline ends. The full variable domain, with the rest looked up from reference TRBV12-5 and TRBJ2-5, is DARVTQTPRHKVTEMGQEVTMRCQPILGHNTVFWYRQTMMQGLELLAYFRNRAPLDDSGMPKDRFSAEMPDATLATLKIQPSEPRDSAVYFCASGLRSGGRETQYFGPGTRLLVL.

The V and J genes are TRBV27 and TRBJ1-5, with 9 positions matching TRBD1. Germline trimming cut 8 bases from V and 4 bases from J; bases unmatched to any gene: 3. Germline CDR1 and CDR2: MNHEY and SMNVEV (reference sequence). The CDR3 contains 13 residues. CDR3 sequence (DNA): TGTGCCAGCCGGGACAGGGATAATCAGCCCCAGCATTTT. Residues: CASRDRDNQPQHF.

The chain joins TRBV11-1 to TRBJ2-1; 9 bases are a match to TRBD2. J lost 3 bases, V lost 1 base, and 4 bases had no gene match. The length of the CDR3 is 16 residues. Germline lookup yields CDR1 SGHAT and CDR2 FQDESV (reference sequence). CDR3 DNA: TGTGCCAGCAGCTTAGAAGCGGGGGGAGGCTACAATGAGCAGTTCTTC. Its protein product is CASSLEAGGGYNEQFF. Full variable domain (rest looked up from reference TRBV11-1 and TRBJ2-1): EAEVAQSPRYKITEKSQAVAFWCDPISGHATLYWYRQILGQGPELLVQFQDESVVDDSQLPKDRFSAERLKGVDSTLKIQPAELGDSAMYLCASSLEAGGGYNEQFFGPGTRLTVL.

CDR3 sequence reads: CASSARGGDEQYF. CDR3 in DNA: TGTGCCAGCAGTGCCAGGGGAGGGGACGAGCAGTACTTC. The V and J genes are TRBV7-2 and TRBJ2-5, with a weak D call TRBD2 (7 bases). The DNA matches TRBJ2-7 better at its end, which makes the J call doubtful. Germline CDR1 SGHTA, CDR2 FQGNSA. CDR3 length: 13 residues.

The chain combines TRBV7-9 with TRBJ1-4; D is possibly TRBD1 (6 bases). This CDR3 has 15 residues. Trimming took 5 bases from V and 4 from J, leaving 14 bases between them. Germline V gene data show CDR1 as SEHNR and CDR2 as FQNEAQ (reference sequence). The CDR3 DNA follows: TGTGCCAGCAGCCTCATGACAGGCGATAATGAAAAACTGTTTTTT. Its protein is CASSLMTGDNEKLFF.

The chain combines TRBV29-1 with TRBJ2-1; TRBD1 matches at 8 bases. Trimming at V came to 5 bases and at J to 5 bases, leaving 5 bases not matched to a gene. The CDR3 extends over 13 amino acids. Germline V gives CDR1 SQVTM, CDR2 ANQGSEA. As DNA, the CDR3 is TGCAGCGTTCTGACAGGGGTTAACAATGAGCAGTTCTTC. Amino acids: CSVLTGVNNEQFF.

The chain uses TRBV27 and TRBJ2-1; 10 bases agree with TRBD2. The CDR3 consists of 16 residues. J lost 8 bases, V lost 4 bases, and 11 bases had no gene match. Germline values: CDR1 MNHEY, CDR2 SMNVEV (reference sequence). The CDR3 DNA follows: TGTGCCAGCAGTTCCTCGACTAGCGGGCCCATGTATGAGCAGTTCTTC. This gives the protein CASSSSTSGPMYEQFF.

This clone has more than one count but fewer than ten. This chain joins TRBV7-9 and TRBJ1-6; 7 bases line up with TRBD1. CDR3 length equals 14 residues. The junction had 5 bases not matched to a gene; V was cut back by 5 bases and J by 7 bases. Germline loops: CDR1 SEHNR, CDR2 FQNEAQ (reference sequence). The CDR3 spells CASSRGQKNSPLHF. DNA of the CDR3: TGTGCCAGCAGCCGGGGACAGAAAAATTCACCCCTCCACTTT.